Detailed here is one TCR beta chain. The antigen remains unidentified. From the RT-PCR reads, TCRdb called clonotypes with MiXCR, one entry per CDR3 protein. The profile covers around 650,000 distinct CDR3 sequences, with more than 15% appearing a single time and about 9.9% taken by the ten largest. Germline V gene data show CDR1 as SGHTA and CDR2 as FQGNSA. The germline V and J ends were trimmed by 1 base and 4 bases, with 10 bases remaining between them. The CDR3 consists of 14 residues. This sample was taken from a study of response to subunit inactivated influenza vaccine. Notes on the study in general: Few new T cells, the authors suggested, are recruited by each seasonal influenza vaccination.

Material: PBMCs from blood, obtained approximately 13 days after vaccination. This chain links TRBV7-2 with TRBJ2-5; weak D call: TRBD1 (5 bases). This TCR was recovered from a man in his fifties who received an inactivated influenza vaccine. CDR3 DNA sequence: TGTGCCAGCAGCTTAGTAGCAGGGCCAGAGACCCAGTACTTC. Residues: CASSLVAGPETQYF.